What follows are 2 T cell receptor beta chains derived from one specimen sequenced in a study of blood T cell repertoires in COVID-19. Repertoires were generated with immunoSEQ multiplex PCR, while TCRdb's copy carries only in-frame clones and drops some. Of roughly 150,000 clones in the sample, about three quarters were seen once. Sequenced sample: peripheral blood. Every receptor here comes from a man in his 60s with acute or convalescent COVID-19.

The chain employs TRBV3-1 (or the pseudogene TRBV3-2) and TRBJ1-1; a weak D match, TRBD1 (6 bases). This CDR3 is 16 amino acids long. The V end lost 1 base, the J end lost 2 bases, and 14 bases lay between the germline ends. Germline V gene lookup returns CDR1 LGHDT and CDR2 YNNKEL (reference sequence). The CDR3 sequence: CASSQVRGWGNTEAFF. The CDR3 nucleotides are TGTGCCAGCAGCCAAGTTAGGGGGTGGGGAAACACTGAAGCTTTCTTT.

The chain is built from TRBV7-6 and TRBJ2-7; D remains unclear. Per the germline V gene, CDR1 is SGHVS and CDR2 is FNYEAQ. Trimming removed 5 bases at V and 7 bases at J, with 9 bases between. The CDR3 has 11 amino acids. CDR3 in DNA: TGTGCCAGCAGCGAAGTACAAGAGCAGTACTTC. Its translation: CASSEVQEQYF.